Listed here is a single TCR beta chain. This entry belongs to a study of Graves' ophthalmopathy and Graves' hyperthyroidism. The junction had 8 bases not matched to a gene; V was cut back by 1 base and J by 8 bases. CDR3 length: 16 residues. The V gene's germline CDR1 is LNHNV and CDR2 YYDKDF (reference sequence). Exclusion criteria comprised other autoimmune diseases, uncontrolled infections, pregnancy or lactation in patients. The authors amplified TCR beta CDR3 regions, and they did so from RNA transcripts for repertoire sequencing. The library came from an HTBI-primed first-round RT-PCR and a second-round multiplex PCR. One entry per CDR3 protein, called by TCRdb with MiXCR from the multiplex PCR reads. The table shows 650,000 to 900,000 distinct CDR3 sequences, with 40% occurring only once.

Sequences were obtained from peripheral blood. The chain carries TRBV15 and TRBJ1-4; 9 nucleotides line up with TRBD1. The receptor's source is an adult man with Graves' ophthalmopathy. The CDR3 loop is CATSRGPGQGAEKLFF. CDR3 sequence (DNA): TGTGCCACCAGCAGAGGACCGGGACAGGGTGCAGAAAAACTGTTTTTT.